This TCR beta chain derives from a study of cytomegalovirus exposure and HLA in healthy donors. Amplification used 60 Vbeta primers and 13 Jbeta primers. Some clones are missing from TCRdb's copy, which holds only in-frame ones; the method was immunoSEQ multiplex PCR. This sample has fewer than 250,000 clones, with 75% to 90% found just once. This CDR3 is built from 16 residues. Germline V CDR1 and CDR2: SGHNT, YENEEA. The germline V and J ends were trimmed by 5 bases and 2 bases, with 19 bases remaining between them. This clonotype was obtained from a man aged 25-40 years in good health and CMV-seronegative. The V and J genes are TRBV11-3 and TRBJ2-7; perhaps TRBD1 as D (6 bases). The source material was PBMCs. The CDR3 DNA reads TGTGCCAGCAGCCGTGGACAGACCCTAGGGGCCTACGAGCAGTACTTC. Residues: CASSRGQTLGAYEQYF.